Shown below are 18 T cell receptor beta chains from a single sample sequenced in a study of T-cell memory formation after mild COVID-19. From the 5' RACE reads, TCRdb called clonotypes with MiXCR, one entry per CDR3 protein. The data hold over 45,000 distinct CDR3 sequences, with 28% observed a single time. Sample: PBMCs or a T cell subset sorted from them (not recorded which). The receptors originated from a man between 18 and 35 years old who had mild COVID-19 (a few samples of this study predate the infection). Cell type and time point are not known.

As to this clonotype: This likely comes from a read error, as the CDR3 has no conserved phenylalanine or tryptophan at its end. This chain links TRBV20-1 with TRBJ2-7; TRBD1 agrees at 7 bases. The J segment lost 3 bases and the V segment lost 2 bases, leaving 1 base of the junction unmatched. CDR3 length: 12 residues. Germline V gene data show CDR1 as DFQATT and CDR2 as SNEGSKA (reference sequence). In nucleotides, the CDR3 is TGCAGTGCTAGAAGGGACAGCTACGAGCAGTACTAC. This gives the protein CSARRDSYEQYY.

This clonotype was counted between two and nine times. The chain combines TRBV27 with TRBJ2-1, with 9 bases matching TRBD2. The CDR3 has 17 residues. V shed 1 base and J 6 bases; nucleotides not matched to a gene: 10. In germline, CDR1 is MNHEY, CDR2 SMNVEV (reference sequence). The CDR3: CASSLWAGGPISNEQFF. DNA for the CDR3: TGTGCCAGCAGTTTATGGGCGGGGGGGCCAATTTCCAATGAGCAGTTCTTC.

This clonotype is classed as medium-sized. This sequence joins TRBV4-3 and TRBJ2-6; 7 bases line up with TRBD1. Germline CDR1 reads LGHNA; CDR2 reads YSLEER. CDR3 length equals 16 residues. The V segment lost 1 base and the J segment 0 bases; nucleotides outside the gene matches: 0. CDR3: CASSQAGGSGANVLTF. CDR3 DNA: TGCGCCAGCAGCCAAGCAGGGGGCTCTGGGGCCAACGTCCTGACTTTC.

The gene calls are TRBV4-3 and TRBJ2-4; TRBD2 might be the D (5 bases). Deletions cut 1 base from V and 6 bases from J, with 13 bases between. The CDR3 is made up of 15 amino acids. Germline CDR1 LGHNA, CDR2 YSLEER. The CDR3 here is CASSQGTRTGNIQYF. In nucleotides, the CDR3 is TGCGCCAGCAGCCAAGGAACCAGGACTGGAAACATTCAGTACTTC.

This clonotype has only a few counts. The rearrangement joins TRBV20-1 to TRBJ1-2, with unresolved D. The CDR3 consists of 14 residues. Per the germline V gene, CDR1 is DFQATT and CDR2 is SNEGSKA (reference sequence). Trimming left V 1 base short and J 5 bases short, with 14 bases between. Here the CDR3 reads CSARVKGSSYGYTF. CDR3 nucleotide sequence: TGCAGTGCTAGAGTAAAGGGTTCCTCGTATGGCTACACCTTC.

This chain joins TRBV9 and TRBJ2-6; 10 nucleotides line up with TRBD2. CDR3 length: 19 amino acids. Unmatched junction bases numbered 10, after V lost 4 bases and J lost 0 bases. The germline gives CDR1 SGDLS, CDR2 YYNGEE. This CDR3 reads CASSPLGLAVFSGANVLTF. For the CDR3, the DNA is TGTGCCAGCAGCCCCCTCGGACTAGCGGTTTTCTCTGGGGCCAACGTCCTGACTTTC.

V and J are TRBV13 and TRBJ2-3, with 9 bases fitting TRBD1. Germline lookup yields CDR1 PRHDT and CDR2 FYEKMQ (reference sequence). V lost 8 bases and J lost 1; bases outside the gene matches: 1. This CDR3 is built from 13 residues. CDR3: CASGDRGTDTQYF. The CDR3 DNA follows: TGTGCCAGCGGGGACAGGGGCACAGATACGCAGTATTTT.

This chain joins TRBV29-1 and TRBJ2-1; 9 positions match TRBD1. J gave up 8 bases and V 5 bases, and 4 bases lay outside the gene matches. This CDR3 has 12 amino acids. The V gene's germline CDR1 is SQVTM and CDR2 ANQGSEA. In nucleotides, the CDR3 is TGCAGCGTTACCGGGACAGGGTATGAGCAGTTCTTC. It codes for CSVTGTGYEQFF.

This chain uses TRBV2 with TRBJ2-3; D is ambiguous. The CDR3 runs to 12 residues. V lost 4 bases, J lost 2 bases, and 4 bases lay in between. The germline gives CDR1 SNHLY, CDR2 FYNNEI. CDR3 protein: CASSGNTDTQYF. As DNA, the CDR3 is TGTGCCAGCAGTGGGAACACAGATACGCAGTATTTT.

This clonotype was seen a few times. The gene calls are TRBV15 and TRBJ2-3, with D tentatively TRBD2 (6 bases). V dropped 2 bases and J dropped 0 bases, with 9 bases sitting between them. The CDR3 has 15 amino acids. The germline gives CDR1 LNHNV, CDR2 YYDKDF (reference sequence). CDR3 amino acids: CATSRKGTSTDTQYF. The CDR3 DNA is TGTGCCACCAGCAGAAAGGGGACTAGCACAGATACGCAGTATTTT. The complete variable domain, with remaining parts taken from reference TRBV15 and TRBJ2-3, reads DAMVIQNPRYQVTQFGKPVTLSCSQTLNHNVMYWYQQKSSQAPKLLFHYYDKDFNNEADTPDNFQSRRPNTSFCFLDIRSPGLGDTAMYLCATSRKGTSTDTQYFGPGTRLTVL.

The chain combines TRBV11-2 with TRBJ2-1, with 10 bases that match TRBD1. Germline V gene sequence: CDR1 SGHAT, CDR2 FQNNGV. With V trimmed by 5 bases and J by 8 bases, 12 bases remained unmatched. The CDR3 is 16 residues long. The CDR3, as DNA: TGTGCCAGCAGCCTATCCCCCGGGACAGGGGTAGATGAGCAGTTCTTC. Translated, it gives CASSLSPGTGVDEQFF.

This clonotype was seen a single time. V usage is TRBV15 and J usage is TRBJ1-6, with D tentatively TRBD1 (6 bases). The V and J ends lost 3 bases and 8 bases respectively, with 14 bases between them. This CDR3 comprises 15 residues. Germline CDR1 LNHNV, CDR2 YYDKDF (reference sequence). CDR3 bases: TGTGCCACCAGCAGGAGACTTCACAGGGATTCACCCCTCCACTTT. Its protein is CATSRRLHRDSPLHF.

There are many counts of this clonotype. The CDR3 DNA is TGTGCCAGCAGTTACTCAGGGGCGGTCGGGGAGCTGTTTTTT. The encoded protein is CASSYSGAVGELFF. This chain connects TRBV6-2 or TRBV6-3 to TRBJ2-2; maybe TRBD1 (5 bases). The germline CDR1 and CDR2 sequences are MNHEY and SVGEGT. CDR3 length: 14 residues. V lost 0 bases and J lost 7, with 9 bases in between.

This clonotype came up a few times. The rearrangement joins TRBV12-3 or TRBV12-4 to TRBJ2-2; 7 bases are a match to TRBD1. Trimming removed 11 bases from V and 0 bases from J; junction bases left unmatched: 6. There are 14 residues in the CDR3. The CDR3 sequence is CASIGTANTGELFF. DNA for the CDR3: TGTGCCTCGATCGGGACAGCGAACACCGGGGAGCTGTTTTTT.

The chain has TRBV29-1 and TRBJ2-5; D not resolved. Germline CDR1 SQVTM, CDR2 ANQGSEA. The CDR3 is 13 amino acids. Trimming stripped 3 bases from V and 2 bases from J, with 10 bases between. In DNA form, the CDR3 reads TGCAGCGTTGATGGAGCGTTTCAAGAGACCCAGTACTTC. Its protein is CSVDGAFQETQYF.

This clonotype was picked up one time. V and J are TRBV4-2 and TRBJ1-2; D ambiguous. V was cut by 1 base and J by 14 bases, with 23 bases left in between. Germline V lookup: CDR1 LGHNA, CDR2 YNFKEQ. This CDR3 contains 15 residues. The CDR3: CASSQASSPVVELTF. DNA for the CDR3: TGTGCCAGCAGCCAAGCGTCCAGTCCGGTCGTGGAGCTAACCTTC.

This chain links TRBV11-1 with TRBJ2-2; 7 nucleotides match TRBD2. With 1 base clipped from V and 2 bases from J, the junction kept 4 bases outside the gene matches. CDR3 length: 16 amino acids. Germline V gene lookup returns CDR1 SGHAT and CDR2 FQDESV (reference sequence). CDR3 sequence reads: CASSLGRGFNTGELFF. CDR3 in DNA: TGTGCCAGCAGCTTAGGGCGGGGGTTCAACACCGGGGAGCTGTTTTTT.

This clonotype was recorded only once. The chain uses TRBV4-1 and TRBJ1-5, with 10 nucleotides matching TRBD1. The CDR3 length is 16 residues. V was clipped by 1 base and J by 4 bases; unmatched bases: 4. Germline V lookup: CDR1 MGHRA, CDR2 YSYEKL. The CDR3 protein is CASSQVPGQGNQPQHF. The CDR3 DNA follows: TGCGCCAGCAGCCAAGTGCCGGGACAGGGGAATCAGCCCCAGCATTTT.